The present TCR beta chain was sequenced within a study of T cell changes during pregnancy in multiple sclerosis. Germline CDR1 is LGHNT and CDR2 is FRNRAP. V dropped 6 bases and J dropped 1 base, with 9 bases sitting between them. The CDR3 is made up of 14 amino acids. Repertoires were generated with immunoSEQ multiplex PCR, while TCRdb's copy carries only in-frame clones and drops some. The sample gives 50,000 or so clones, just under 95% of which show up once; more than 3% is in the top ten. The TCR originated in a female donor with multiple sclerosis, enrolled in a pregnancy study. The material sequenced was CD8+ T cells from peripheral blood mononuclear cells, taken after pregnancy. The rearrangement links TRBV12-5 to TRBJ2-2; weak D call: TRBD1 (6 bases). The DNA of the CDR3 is TGTGCTAGTGGGTCGACAGGGAACACCGGGGAGCTGTTTTTT. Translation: CASGSTGNTGELFF.